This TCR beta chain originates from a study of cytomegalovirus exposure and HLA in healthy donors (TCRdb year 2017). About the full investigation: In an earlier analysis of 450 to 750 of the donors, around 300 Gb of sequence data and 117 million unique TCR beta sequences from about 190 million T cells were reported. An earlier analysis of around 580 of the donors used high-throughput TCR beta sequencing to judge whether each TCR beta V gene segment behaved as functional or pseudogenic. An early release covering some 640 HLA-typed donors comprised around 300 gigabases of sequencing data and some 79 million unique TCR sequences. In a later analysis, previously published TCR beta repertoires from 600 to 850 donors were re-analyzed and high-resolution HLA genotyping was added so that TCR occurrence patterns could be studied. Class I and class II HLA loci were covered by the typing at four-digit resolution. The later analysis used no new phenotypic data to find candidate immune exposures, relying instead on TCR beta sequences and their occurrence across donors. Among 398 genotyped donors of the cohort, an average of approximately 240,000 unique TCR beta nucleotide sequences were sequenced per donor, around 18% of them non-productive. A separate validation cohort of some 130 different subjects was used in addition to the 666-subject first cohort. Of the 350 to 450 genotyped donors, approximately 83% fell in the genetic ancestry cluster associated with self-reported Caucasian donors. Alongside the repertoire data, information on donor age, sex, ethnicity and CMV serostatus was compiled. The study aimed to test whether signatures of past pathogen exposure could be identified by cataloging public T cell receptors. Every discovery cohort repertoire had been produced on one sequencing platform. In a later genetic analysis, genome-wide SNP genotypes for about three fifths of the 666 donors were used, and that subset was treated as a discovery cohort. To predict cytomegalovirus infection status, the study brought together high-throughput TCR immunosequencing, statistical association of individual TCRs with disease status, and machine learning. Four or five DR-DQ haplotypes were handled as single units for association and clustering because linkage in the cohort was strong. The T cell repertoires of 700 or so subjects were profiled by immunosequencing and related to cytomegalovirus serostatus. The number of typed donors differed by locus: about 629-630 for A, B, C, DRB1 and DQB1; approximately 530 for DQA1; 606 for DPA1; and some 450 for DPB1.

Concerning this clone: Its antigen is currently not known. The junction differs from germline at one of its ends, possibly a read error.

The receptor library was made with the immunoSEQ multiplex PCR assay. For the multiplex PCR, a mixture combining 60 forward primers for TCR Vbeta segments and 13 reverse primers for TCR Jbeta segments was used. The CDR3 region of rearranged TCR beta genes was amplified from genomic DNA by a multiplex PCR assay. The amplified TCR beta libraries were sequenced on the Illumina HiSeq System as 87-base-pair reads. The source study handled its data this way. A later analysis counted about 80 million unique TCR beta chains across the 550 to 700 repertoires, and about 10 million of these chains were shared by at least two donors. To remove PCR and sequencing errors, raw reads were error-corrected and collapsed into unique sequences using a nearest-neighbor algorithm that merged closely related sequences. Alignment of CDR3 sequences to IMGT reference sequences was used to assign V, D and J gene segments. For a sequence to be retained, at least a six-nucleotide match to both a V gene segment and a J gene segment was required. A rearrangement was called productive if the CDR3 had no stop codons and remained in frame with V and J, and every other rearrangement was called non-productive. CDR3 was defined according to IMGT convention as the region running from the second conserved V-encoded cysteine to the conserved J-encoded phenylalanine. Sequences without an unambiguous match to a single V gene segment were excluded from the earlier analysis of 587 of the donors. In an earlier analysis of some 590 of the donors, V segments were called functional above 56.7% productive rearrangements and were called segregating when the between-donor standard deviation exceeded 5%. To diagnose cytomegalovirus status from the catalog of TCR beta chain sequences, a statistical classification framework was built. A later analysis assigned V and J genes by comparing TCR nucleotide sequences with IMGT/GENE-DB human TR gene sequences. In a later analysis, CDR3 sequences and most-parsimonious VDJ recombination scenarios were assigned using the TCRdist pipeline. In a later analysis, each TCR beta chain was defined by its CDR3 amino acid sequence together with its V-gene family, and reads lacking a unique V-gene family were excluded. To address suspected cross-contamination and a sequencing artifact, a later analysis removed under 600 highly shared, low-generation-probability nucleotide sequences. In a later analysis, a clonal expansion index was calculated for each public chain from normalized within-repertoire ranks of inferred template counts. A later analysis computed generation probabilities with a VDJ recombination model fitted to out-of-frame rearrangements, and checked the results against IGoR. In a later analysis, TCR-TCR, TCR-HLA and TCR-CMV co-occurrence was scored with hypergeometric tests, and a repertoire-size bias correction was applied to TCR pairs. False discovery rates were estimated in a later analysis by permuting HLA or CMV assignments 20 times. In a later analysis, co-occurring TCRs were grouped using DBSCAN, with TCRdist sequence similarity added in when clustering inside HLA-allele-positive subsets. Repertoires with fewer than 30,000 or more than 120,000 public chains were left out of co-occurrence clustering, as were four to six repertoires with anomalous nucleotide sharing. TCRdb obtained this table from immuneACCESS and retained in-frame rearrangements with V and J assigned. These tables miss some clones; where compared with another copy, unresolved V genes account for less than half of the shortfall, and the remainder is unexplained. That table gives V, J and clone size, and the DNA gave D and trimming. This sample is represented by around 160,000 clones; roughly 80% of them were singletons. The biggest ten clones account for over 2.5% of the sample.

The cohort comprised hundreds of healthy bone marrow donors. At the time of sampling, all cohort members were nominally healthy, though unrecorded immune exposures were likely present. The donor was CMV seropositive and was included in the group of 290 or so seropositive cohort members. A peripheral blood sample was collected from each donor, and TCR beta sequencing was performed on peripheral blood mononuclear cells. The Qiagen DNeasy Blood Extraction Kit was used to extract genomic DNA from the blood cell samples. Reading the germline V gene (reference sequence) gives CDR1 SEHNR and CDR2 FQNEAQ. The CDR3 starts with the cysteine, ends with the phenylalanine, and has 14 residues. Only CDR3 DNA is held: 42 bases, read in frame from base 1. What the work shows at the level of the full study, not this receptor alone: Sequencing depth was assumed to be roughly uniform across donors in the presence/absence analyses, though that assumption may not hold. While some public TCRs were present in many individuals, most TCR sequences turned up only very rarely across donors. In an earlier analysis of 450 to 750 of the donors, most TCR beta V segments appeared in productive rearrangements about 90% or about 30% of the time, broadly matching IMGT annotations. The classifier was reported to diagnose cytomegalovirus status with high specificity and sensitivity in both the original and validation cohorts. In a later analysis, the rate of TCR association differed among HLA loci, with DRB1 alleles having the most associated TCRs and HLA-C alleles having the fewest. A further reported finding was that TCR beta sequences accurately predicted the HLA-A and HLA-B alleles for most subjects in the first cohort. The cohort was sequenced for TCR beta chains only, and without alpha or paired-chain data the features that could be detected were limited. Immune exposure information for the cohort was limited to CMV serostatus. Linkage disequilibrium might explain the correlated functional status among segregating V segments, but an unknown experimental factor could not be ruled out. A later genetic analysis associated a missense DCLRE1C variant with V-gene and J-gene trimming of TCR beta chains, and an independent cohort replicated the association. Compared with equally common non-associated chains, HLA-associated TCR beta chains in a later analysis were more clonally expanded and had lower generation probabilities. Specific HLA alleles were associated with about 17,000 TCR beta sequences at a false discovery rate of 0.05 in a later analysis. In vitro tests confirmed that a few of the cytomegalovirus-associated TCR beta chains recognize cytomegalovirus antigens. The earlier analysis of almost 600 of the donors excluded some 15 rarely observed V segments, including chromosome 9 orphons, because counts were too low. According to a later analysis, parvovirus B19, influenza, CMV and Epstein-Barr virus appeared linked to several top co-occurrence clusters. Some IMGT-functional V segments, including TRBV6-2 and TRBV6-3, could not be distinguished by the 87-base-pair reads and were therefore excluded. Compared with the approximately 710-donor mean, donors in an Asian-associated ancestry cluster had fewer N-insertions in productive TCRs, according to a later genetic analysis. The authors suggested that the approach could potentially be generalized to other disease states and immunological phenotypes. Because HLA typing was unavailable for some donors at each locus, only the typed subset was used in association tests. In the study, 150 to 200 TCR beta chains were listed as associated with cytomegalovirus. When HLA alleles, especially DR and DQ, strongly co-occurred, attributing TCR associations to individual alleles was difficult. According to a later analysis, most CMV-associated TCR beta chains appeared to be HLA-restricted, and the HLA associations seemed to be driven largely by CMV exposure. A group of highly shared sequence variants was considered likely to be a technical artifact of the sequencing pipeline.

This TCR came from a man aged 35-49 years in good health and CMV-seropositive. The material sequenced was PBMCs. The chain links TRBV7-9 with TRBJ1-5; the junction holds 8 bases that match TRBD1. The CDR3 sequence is CSSSFGQGNQPQHF. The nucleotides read TGTTCCAGCAGCTTTGGACAGGGTAATCAGCCCCAGCATTTT.